The 28 T cell receptor beta chains below all came from one sample that was sequenced in a study of blood T cell repertoires in COVID-19. TCRdb's table, derived via immunoSEQ multiplex PCR, lists solely in-frame clones and lacks some. The profile shows 160,000 or so clones, 60% to 85% of them singletons. Specimen: peripheral blood. The receptors derive from an older woman with COVID-19, enrolled during active disease.

The chain links TRBV16 to TRBJ2-2, with D perhaps TRBD2 (6 bases). CDR1 KGHSY and CDR2 FQNENV come from the germline V gene. The V and J ends lost 4 bases and 5 bases respectively, with 11 bases between them. This CDR3 contains 14 residues. The CDR3 sequence is CASSLKAGTGELFF. The CDR3 bases are TGTGCCAGCAGCCTAAAGGCGGGGACCGGGGAGCTGTTTTTT.

The chain employs TRBV29-1 and TRBJ2-1; the match to TRBD2 covers 7 bases. Germline assignment: CDR1 SQVTM and CDR2 ANQGSEA. J was trimmed by 0 bases and V by 3 bases; bases with no gene match: 2. The CDR3 is 14 amino acids. In DNA, the CDR3 is TGCAGCGTTGAGGGGGAGGGCTCCTACAATGAGCAGTTCTTC. The encoded protein is CSVEGEGSYNEQFF.

This rearrangement joins TRBV2 to TRBJ2-2; 9 bases line up with TRBD2. Trimming cost V 2 bases and J 5 bases; bases outside gene matches: 3. CDR1 SNHLY and CDR2 FYNNEI come from the germline V gene. The CDR3 extends over 15 amino acids. This chain's CDR3 is CASSELAGGTGELFF. In nucleotides, the CDR3 is TGTGCCAGCAGTGAATTGGCGGGGGGGACCGGGGAGCTGTTTTTT.

This clone showed up just once. The chain has TRBV9 and TRBJ2-1; the match to TRBD2 covers 8 bases. V gave up 4 bases and J gave up 8 bases; unmatched junction bases: 11. Germline V CDR1 and CDR2: SGDLS, YYNGEE. The CDR3 runs 15 residues. The CDR3 nucleotides are TGTGCCAGCAGCCGTGGTGGCGGGAGGCCGGATGAGCAGTTCTTC. It translates to CASSRGGGRPDEQFF.

This clone was seen just once. This rearrangement joins TRBV7-2 to TRBJ2-7; 11 bases fit TRBD1. The V gene's germline CDR1 is SGHTA and CDR2 FQGNSA. The length of the CDR3 is 14 residues. V lost 8 bases, J lost 6 bases, and 9 bases stayed unmatched. CDR3 DNA sequence: TGTGCCAGCGGAACCGGGACAGGGGGTATCGAGCAGTACTTC. This gives the protein CASGTGTGGIEQYF. Drawing the rest from reference TRBV7-2 and TRBJ2-7, the complete variable domain is GAGVSQSPSNKVTEKGKDVELRCDPISGHTALYWYRQSLGQGLEFLIYFQGNSAPDKSGLPSDRFSAERTGGSVSTLTIQRTQQEDSAVYLCASGTGTGGIEQYFGPGTRLTVT.

The rearrangement joins TRBV5-1 to TRBJ1-1, with D maybe TRBD1 (5 bases). The germline V gene encodes CDR1 SGHRS and CDR2 YFSETQ. The V end lost 4 bases, the J end lost 0 bases, and 13 bases lay between the germline ends. This CDR3 contains 15 residues. CDR3 region: CASSPLKGVNTEAFF. In DNA form, the CDR3 reads TGCGCCAGCAGCCCCTTGAAAGGGGTGAACACTGAAGCTTTCTTT.

Comment on this clone: Other DNA sequences in the same sample also yield this CDR3. The chain combines TRBV7-3 with TRBJ1-6, with a weak D call TRBD1 (6 bases). With 5 bases removed from V and 7 bases from J, the gap between germline ends came to 12 bases. Germline V CDR1 and CDR2: SGHTA, FQGTGA. The CDR3 totals 14 residues. In DNA form, the CDR3 reads TGTGCCAGCAGCACTACAGGGAGAAATTCACCCCTCCACTTT. It is translated as CASSTTGRNSPLHF.

This chain connects TRBV28 to TRBJ1-2; 11 bases line up with TRBD1. Looked up from germline, CDR1 is MDHEN and CDR2 is SYDVKM. The length of the CDR3 is 14 residues. Unmatched junction bases numbered 12, after V lost 11 bases and J lost 7 bases. This chain's CDR3 is CAVEGTGGVAGYTF. In nucleotides, the CDR3 is TGTGCCGTAGAGGGGACAGGGGGAGTCGCTGGCTACACCTTC.

CDR3 region: CASRPLGGGITGELFF. The CDR3 DNA reads TGTGCCAGCAGACCTTTAGGGGGTGGGATTACCGGGGAGCTGTTTTTT. The chain joins TRBV6-6 to TRBJ2-2, with a weak D call TRBD1 (6 bases). CDR1 and CDR2 from the germline V gene are MNHNY and SVGAGI (reference sequence). CDR3 length: 16 residues. Deletions cut 6 bases from V and 5 bases from J, with 19 bases between.

The chain employs TRBV5-4 and TRBJ2-3; 7 nucleotides align to TRBD1. This CDR3 region has 15 residues. With V trimmed by 2 bases and J by 1 base, 4 bases remained unmatched. Germline CDR1 is SGHNT and CDR2 is YYREEE (reference sequence). CDR3 in amino acids: CASSFRTGGTDTQYF. The CDR3 region has the DNA TGTGCCAGCAGCTTCAGAACAGGGGGCACAGATACGCAGTATTTT.

The genes are TRBV2 and TRBJ2-1; D remains ambiguous. The CDR3 is 17 residues long. Germline V CDR1 and CDR2: SNHLY, FYNNEI. Trimming stripped 1 base from V and 3 bases from J, with 16 bases between. The CDR3 coding sequence is TGTGCCAGCAGTGAAGATCCCCGGCGACACCACTACAATGAGCAGTTCTTC. This gives the protein CASSEDPRRHHYNEQFF.

The chain recombines TRBV7-2 with TRBJ1-1, with D maybe TRBD1 (5 bases). The CDR3 has 12 amino acids. Germline CDR1 is SGHTA and CDR2 is FQGNSA. The V end was cut by 9 bases, the J end by 8 bases, with 16 bases between. CDR3 residues: CARPTGGREAFF. In DNA, the CDR3 is TGTGCCAGGCCGACCGGGGGAAGGGAAGCTTTCTTT.

The chain links TRBV3-1 (or the pseudogene TRBV3-2) to TRBJ2-5; TRBD1 matches 7 bases. The CDR3 runs 16 residues. The ends lost 6 bases at V and 2 bases at J; junction bases unmatched: 12. Germline V CDR1 and CDR2: LGHDT, YNNKEL (reference sequence). CDR3 nucleotide sequence: TGTGCCAGCAGACGGACAGGACAGATCCCTCAAGAGACCCAGTACTTC. This encodes CASRRTGQIPQETQYF.

The chain is built from TRBV24-1 and TRBJ1-4, with 9 positions matching TRBD1. The trim removed 4 bases at V and 8 bases at J, leaving 7 bases unmatched. The length of the CDR3 is 15 residues. The germline CDR1 and CDR2 sequences are KGHDR and SFDVKD. CDR3 amino acids: CATSDTGTGREKLFF. The CDR3 DNA is TGTGCCACCAGTGACACCGGGACAGGGCGCGAAAAACTGTTTTTT.

In regard to this clone: An end of the junction differs from the germline gene, which may be a read error. The identical CDR3 is also encoded by other nucleotide sequences in the sample. The chain carries TRBV2 and TRBJ2-7; TRBD2 is a possible D gene (6 bases). The CDR3 length is 13 residues. Looked up from germline, CDR1 is SNHLY and CDR2 is FYNNEI. The CDR3 region is CASSVTGTYEQYF. As DNA, the CDR3 is TGTGCCAGCAGCGTTACCGGGACTTACGAGCAATACTTC.

In nucleotides, the CDR3 is TGCGCCAGCAGCTTGACGCCGGACAGGGGGCCCGATACGCAGTATTTT. Protein product: CASSLTPDRGPDTQYF. This chain links TRBV5-1 with TRBJ2-3; 11 nucleotides agree with TRBD1. V shed 1 base and J 6 bases; nucleotides not matched to a gene: 7. The length of the CDR3 is 16 residues. The germline V gene has CDR1 SGHRS and CDR2 YFSETQ.

This chain uses TRBV3-1 (or the pseudogene TRBV3-2) with TRBJ2-2; D is undetermined. V lost 1 base to trimming and J lost 8 bases, with 8 bases between them. Germline values: CDR1 LGHDT, CDR2 YNNKEL (reference sequence). CDR3 length: 13 amino acids. In DNA form, the CDR3 reads TGTGCCAGCAGCCAAGGTCTCTTGGGGGAGCTGTTTTTT. This encodes CASSQGLLGELFF.

This chain uses TRBV2 with TRBJ1-5, with D possibly being TRBD1 (6 bases). Germline CDR1 is SNHLY and CDR2 is FYNNEI. The V and J ends lost 11 bases and 5 bases respectively, with 10 bases between them. This CDR3 has 11 amino acids. The CDR3 here is CAGSGDQPQHF. DNA of the CDR3: TGTGCCGGATCAGGGGATCAGCCCCAGCATTTT.

Turning to this clone: Other DNA sequences in this sample translate to the same CDR3. The chain carries TRBV10-2 and TRBJ1-2; maybe TRBD1 (5 bases). Per germline, CDR1 WSHSY and CDR2 SAAADI. This CDR3 comprises 13 residues. Trimming cost V 2 bases and J 4 bases, with 8 bases left between them. CDR3 residues: CASSEGRAYGYTF. CDR3 DNA: TGCGCCAGCAGTGAGGGCAGGGCCTATGGCTACACCTTC.

CDR3 DNA sequence: TGTGCCAGCAGCCAAGCCCAAGAGACCCAGTACTTC. It codes for CASSQAQETQYF. This chain uses TRBV11-3 with TRBJ2-5; D is unresolved. Germline loops: CDR1 SGHNT, CDR2 YENEEA. CDR3 length: 12 amino acids. V lost 5 bases to trimming and J lost 1 base, with 5 bases between them. The full variable domain, in which reference TRBV11-3 and TRBJ2-5 provide the parts outside the CDR3, is EAGVVQSPRYKIIEKKQPVAFWCNPISGHNTLYWYLQNLGQGPELLIRYENEEAVDDSQLPKDRFSAERLKGVDSTLKIQPAELGDSAVYLCASSQAQETQYFGPGTRLLVL.

The sample holds one count of this clone. The rearrangement joins TRBV9 to TRBJ2-7, with 7 bases aligning to TRBD1. Trimming at V came to 0 bases and at J to 0 bases, leaving 3 bases not matched to a gene. Germline V gene sequence: CDR1 SGDLS, CDR2 YYNGEE. This CDR3 spans 15 amino acids. The CDR3 spells CASSVGQGYSYEQYF. The CDR3, as DNA: TGTGCCAGCAGCGTAGGACAGGGATACTCCTACGAGCAGTACTTC.

The V and J genes are TRBV24-1 and TRBJ2-1, with 13 bases fitting TRBD2. The CDR3 loop spans 17 amino acids. Per germline, CDR1 KGHDR and CDR2 SFDVKD. The V and J ends lost 4 bases and 7 bases, in that order; junction bases with no gene match: 9. Here the CDR3 DNA reads TGTGCCACCAGTGACCTGACTAGCGGGAGGAATAGGAATGAGCAGTTCTTC. This gives the protein CATSDLTSGRNRNEQFF.

V gene TRBV3-1 (or the pseudogene TRBV3-2) combines with J gene TRBJ2-3, with 9 bases matching TRBD1. This CDR3 has 15 residues. Trimming at V came to 4 bases and at J to 2 bases, leaving 4 bases not matched to a gene. The V gene's germline CDR1 is LGHDT and CDR2 YNNKEL (reference sequence). The CDR3 reads CASSPGQGVTDTQYF. The CDR3 DNA is TGTGCCAGCAGCCCGGGACAGGGAGTCACAGATACGCAGTATTTT.

This clone has a single count. The chain recombines TRBV6-4 with TRBJ1-2, with D perhaps matching TRBD1 (5 bases). Deletions cut 6 bases from V and 5 bases from J, with 19 bases between. There are 15 residues in the CDR3. Germline lookup yields CDR1 MRHNA and CDR2 SNTAGT. The CDR3, as DNA: TGTGCCAGCAGCCCCCGGGGGGTTTCTGTGTATGGCTACACCTTC. Protein: CASSPRGVSVYGYTF.

The V gene is TRBV18, the J gene TRBJ1-3; a weak D match, TRBD1 (6 bases). Germline V CDR1 and CDR2: KGHSH, LQKENI. CDR3 length equals 15 residues. V gave up 5 bases and J gave up 0 bases, with 11 bases separating them. The CDR3 nucleotides read TGTGCCAGCTCAGGGGGACAAAACTCTGGAAACACCATATATTTT. Amino acid sequence: CASSGGQNSGNTIYF.

The chain combines TRBV24-1 with TRBJ2-2; 9 nucleotides agree with TRBD2. Germline-derived CDR1 and CDR2 are KGHDR and SFDVKD. The CDR3 is 18 amino acids. Unmatched junction bases numbered 10, after V lost 1 base and J lost 5 bases. This CDR3 reads CATSDFGLAGSATGELFF. Here the CDR3 DNA reads TGTGCCACCAGTGATTTTGGGCTAGCGGGGTCGGCGACCGGGGAGCTGTTTTTT.

This CDR3 reads CASSSRGGSTDTQYF. Here the CDR3 DNA reads TGTGCCAGCAGCTCGCGGGGGGGAAGCACAGATACGCAGTATTTT. This rearrangement joins TRBV7-3 to TRBJ2-3, with 9 bases that match TRBD2. This CDR3 comprises 15 residues. CDR1 is SGHTA and CDR2 is FQGTGA in the germline V gene. Germline trimming cut 4 bases from V and 0 bases from J; bases unmatched to any gene: 2.

The V and J genes are TRBV27 and TRBJ1-2, with 11 bases that match TRBD1. Germline-derived CDR1 and CDR2 are MNHEY and SMNVEV (reference sequence). Trimming at V came to 6 bases and at J to 2 bases, leaving 8 bases not matched to a gene. The CDR3 is 16 residues long. This CDR3 is CASSPGGTGGNYGYTF. The CDR3 coding sequence is TGTGCCAGCAGCCCTGGAGGGACAGGGGGGAACTATGGCTACACCTTC.